Detailed here is one T cell receptor (beta chain). Its antigen is unknown. Expressed TCRB transcripts were sequenced, since all the RNA that had been isolated was reverse transcribed. Approximately 3.6 million reads were obtained on average from naive, central memory and regulatory T cell samples. Sequencing used immunoSEQ multiplex PCR; TCRdb keeps in-frame clones, though not all of them. The sample records a few hundred thousand clones, roughly 31% being singletons. Germline V gives CDR1 SGHNT, CDR2 YYREEE (reference sequence). This CDR3 is built from 15 residues. V gave up 2 bases and J gave up 3 bases, with 12 bases separating them. This record belongs to a study of beta chain features in type 1 diabetes. Study-wide results and limits: Over-representation of high TCR-expressing cells was a possible consequence of cDNA sequencing.

This sequence was found in a man aged 18 to 30 in good health. The chain joins TRBV5-4 to TRBJ2-1; D tentatively fits TRBD1 or TRBD2 (6 bases each). The material sequenced was naive CD4+ T cells from blood. The chain's CDR3 is CASSFAGTLYNEQFF. The CDR3 DNA reads TGTGCCAGCAGCTTTGCGGGGACACTCTACAATGAGCAGTTCTTC.